These 12 T cell receptor beta chains originate from one sample sequenced in a study of T cells in Graves' hyperthyroidism and ophthalmopathy. Amplification targeted TCR beta CDR3 regions from RNA transcripts. HTBI primers were the set used in a first-round RT-PCR of the TCR CDR3. TCRdb fed the multiplex PCR reads into MiXCR, producing one record per CDR3 protein. In the table there are roughly 300,000 distinct CDR3 sequences, roughly 18% of which are singletons. Material: blood. The receptors were sampled from a woman between 45 and 60 years old with Graves' hyperthyroidism.

This clonotype was picked up a small number of times. This chain connects TRBV11-2 to TRBJ2-1, with TRBD2 matching over 7 bases. Unmatched junction bases numbered 8, after V lost 0 bases and J lost 6 bases. The CDR3 length is 16 residues. Germline V lookup: CDR1 SGHAT, CDR2 FQNNGV. CDR3 sequence (DNA): TGTGCCAGCAGCTTAGAGCAAGGGAGGGACTTCAATGAGCAGTTCTTC. Translation: CASSLEQGRDFNEQFF.

This clonotype came up many times. This sequence joins TRBV24-1 and TRBJ2-3; 12 positions match TRBD2. Germline trimming cut 3 bases from V and 5 bases from J; bases unmatched to any gene: 11. CDR1 KGHDR and CDR2 SFDVKD come from the germline V gene. The CDR3 has 18 amino acids. The CDR3 coding sequence is TGTGCCACCAGTGATGCTAGCGGGAGGGCCGGTGAGAGAGATACGCAGTATTTT. Its protein product is CATSDASGRAGERDTQYF.

This clonotype has more than one count but fewer than ten. This chain connects TRBV11-2 to TRBJ2-1, with unresolved D. The CDR3 runs 13 residues. Trimming took 1 base from V and 6 from J, leaving 7 bases between them. CDR1 SGHAT and CDR2 FQNNGV come from the germline V gene. The CDR3 region is CASSLGLSNEQFF. As DNA, the CDR3 is TGTGCCAGCAGCTTAGGGCTTTCCAATGAGCAGTTCTTC.

This clonotype was seen just once. This sequence joins TRBV9 and TRBJ1-1, with D perhaps matching TRBD1 (5 bases). Germline CDR1 SGDLS, CDR2 YYNGEE. The CDR3 is 13 residues long. The germline V and J ends were trimmed by 2 bases and 6 bases, with 11 bases remaining between them. The CDR3 sequence is CASSVTGQAEAFF. Written as DNA, the CDR3 is TGTGCCAGCAGCGTTACAGGTCAGGCTGAAGCTTTCTTT.

This clonotype was recorded at least ten times. V is TRBV5-5 and J is TRBJ2-3, with a weak D call TRBD2 (6 bases). CDR3 size: 14 residues. V was shortened by 3 bases and J by 6 bases, with 14 bases between the two germline ends. Germline V lookup: CDR1 SGHKS, CDR2 YYEKEE (reference sequence). CDR3 bases: TGTGCCAGCAGCTGGGGACTTGCTGTCGATACGCAGTATTTT. Translated, it gives CASSWGLAVDTQYF.

This clonotype was seen at least ten times. The chain joins TRBV27 to TRBJ1-2, with a weak D call TRBD1 (5 bases). The V gene's germline CDR1 is MNHEY and CDR2 SMNVEV (reference sequence). Trimming stripped 4 bases from V and 0 bases from J, with 15 bases between. CDR3 length equals 16 residues. The CDR3 reads CASSSRFQGPNYGYTF. In DNA form, the CDR3 reads TGTGCCAGCAGTTCTCGCTTCCAGGGACCTAACTATGGCTACACCTTC.

The V call is TRBV12-3 or TRBV12-4, the J call TRBJ2-1, with D possibly matching TRBD2 (6 bases). V shed 3 bases and J shed 2 bases, with 11 bases lying between them. This CDR3 comprises 15 residues. Here the CDR3 reads CASSFRDWPYNEQFF. The CDR3 DNA reads TGTGCCAGCAGTTTCCGGGACTGGCCCTACAATGAGCAGTTCTTC.

This clonotype was seen many times. Written as DNA, the CDR3 is TGTGCCAGCTCCTCAGGGAAATCCTGGAACTACTATGGCTACACCTTC. Translation: CASSSGKSWNYYGYTF. The V and J genes are TRBV3-1 and TRBJ1-2, with D perhaps TRBD1 (5 bases). The CDR3 contains 16 residues. V was cut by 8 bases and J by 3 bases, with 22 bases left in between. Per the germline V gene, CDR1 is LGHDT and CDR2 is YNNKEL (reference sequence).

V is TRBV18 and J is TRBJ1-1; D gene uncertain. V gave up 2 bases and J gave up 5 bases, with 9 bases separating them. Germline lookup yields CDR1 KGHSH and CDR2 LQKENI. CDR3 length equals 13 residues. CDR3 sequence reads: CASSPARGTEAFF. The CDR3 bases are TGTGCCAGCTCACCAGCCCGAGGGACTGAAGCTTTCTTT. The full variable domain, with the rest looked up from reference TRBV18 and TRBJ1-1, is NAGVMQNPRHLVRRRGQEARLRCSPMKGHSHVYWYRQLPEEGLKFMVYLQKENIIDESGMPKERFSAEFPKEGPSILRIQQVVRGDSAAYFCASSPARGTEAFFGQGTRLTVV.

The chain is built from TRBV6-1 and TRBJ1-3; TRBD1 matches at 9 bases. Germline V CDR1 and CDR2: MNHNS, SASEGT. Trimming at V came to 5 bases and at J to 4 bases, leaving 9 bases not matched to a gene. The CDR3 runs to 16 residues. This chain's CDR3 is CASSPSQGAAGNTIYF. CDR3 coding DNA: TGTGCCAGCAGTCCCTCACAGGGGGCGGCAGGAAACACCATATATTTT.

Worth noting for this clonotype: One junction end disagrees with the germline gene, perhaps due to a read error. The CDR3 DNA sequence: TGTGCCGGCAGTTACCCGACAGGGGAAAGCTCACCCCTCCACTTT. Protein: CAGSYPTGESSPLHF. The chain employs TRBV6-8 and TRBJ1-6; 8 bases line up with TRBD1. Germline lookup yields CDR1 MNHGY and CDR2 SAAAGT. The CDR3 sequence is 15 residues long.

This clonotype was counted between two and nine times. The genes are TRBV20-1 and TRBJ2-7; D ambiguous. V was pared by 3 bases and J by 3 bases, with 9 bases between. Germline V CDR1 and CDR2: DFQATT, SNEGSKA (reference sequence). The CDR3 contains 12 residues. The chain's CDR3 is CSASRADYEQYF. The CDR3 DNA is TGCAGTGCTAGCCGGGCTGACTACGAGCAGTACTTC.